This TCR beta chain was profiled in a study of control samples from healthy donors and cancer patients (dated by TCRdb to about 2020). Regarding this clone: What antigen it recognizes has not been identified. There are no base qualities to consult, and no much larger clone falls within one base.

The library came from the immunoSEQ multiplex PCR assay. TCRdb retrieved this table from immuneACCESS and kept in-frame rearrangements only. Not all clones are present; in checked studies, unresolved V genes account for under half, and no reason is known for the remainder. The sample data list about 76,000 clones, and 75% to 90% of these were observed just once. About 9.5% of the sample rests with the top ten. CDR3 length: 16 amino acids, cysteine to phenylalanine. CDR3 DNA is the only sequence kept; it has 48 bases, read in frame from the first base. CDR1 and CDR2 are drawn from the germline V gene: MRHNA, SNTAGT. Trimming at the junction amounts to 0 bases on V and 3 bases on J, and the germline ends lie 12 bases apart.

This clonotype was obtained from a woman between 45 and 60 years old with colorectal cancer. The sequence links TRBV6-4 to TRBJ1-5; there is no confident call for the D gene. Specimen: PBMCs. CDR3 protein: CASSDSLTILNQPQHF. The nucleotide sequence reads as follows: TGTGCCAGCAGTGACTCCCTGACCATACTCAATCAGCCCCAGCATTTT.